This T cell receptor (beta chain) was observed in a study of T cell repertoires in cytomegalovirus infection. This clonotype came up many times. CDR1 and CDR2 (germline): SGHTA, FQGTGA. CDR3 length: 15 residues. With V trimmed by 1 base and J by 6 bases, 2 bases remained unmatched. TCRdb passed the reads through MiXCR, listing each CDR3 protein once. The table includes 600,000 to 800,000 distinct CDR3 sequences, approximately 24% detected once. The specimen was CD8+ T cells from PBMCs. The receptor was derived from a human donor in good health (CMV status not recorded). Some clones in this sample may be carry-over from other donors' samples. The chain uses TRBV7-3 and TRBJ2-2, with TRBD2 matching over 10 bases. The CDR3 sequence: CASSLIGTSAGELFF. CDR3 DNA: TGTGCCAGCAGCTTAATCGGGACTAGCGCCGGGGAGCTGTTTTTT.